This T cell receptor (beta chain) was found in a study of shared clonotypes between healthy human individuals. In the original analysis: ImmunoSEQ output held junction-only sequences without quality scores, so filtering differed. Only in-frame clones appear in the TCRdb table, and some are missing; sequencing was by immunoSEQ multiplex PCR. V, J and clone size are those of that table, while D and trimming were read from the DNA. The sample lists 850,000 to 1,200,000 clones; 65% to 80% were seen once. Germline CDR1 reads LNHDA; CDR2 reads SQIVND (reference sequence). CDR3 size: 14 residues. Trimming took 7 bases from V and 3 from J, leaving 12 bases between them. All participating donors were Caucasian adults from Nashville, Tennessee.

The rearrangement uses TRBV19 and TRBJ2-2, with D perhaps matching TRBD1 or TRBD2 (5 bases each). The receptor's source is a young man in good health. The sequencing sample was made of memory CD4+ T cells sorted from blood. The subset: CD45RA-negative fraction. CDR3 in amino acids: CASTEGKYTGELFF. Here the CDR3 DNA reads TGTGCCAGTACCGAGGGGAAGTACACCGGGGAGCTGTTTTTT. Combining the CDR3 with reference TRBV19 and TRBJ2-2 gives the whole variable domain DGGITQSPKYLFRKEGQNVTLSCEQNLNHDAMYWYRQDPGQGLRLIYYSQIVNDFQKGDIAEGYSVSREKKESFPLTVTSAQKNPTAFYLCASTEGKYTGELFFGEGSRLTVL.